This paragraph reports one TCR beta chain. The germline CDR1 and CDR2 sequences are GTSNPN and SVGIG (reference sequence). The CDR3 extends over 14 amino acids. The V and J ends lost 3 bases and 3 bases respectively, with 14 bases between them. The sample belongs to a study of CD8 T cells in Susac syndrome. Whole-study context: At blood draw, Susac syndrome patients were therapy-naive, on corticosteroids, or on intravenous immunoglobulin alone.

RNA, at roughly 0.5 to 1 ug, was reverse transcribed with random hexamers. TCRdb independently ran MiXCR on the immunoSEQ multiplex PCR reads; one entry per CDR3 protein. The top ten hold around 0.15% of the sample, which has approximately 210,000 distinct CDR3 sequences, about 94% seen once. This chain uses TRBV30 with TRBJ1-1; D call uncertain. The sequence derives from a human donor with Susac syndrome. Sequencing was performed on CD4+ T cells from PBMCs. This chain's CDR3 is CAWRPLQSHTEAFF. In DNA, the CDR3 is TGTGCCTGGAGACCCCTCCAGTCCCACACTGAAGCTTTCTTT.